The 21 T cell receptor beta chains presented below share a single source sample, sequenced in a study of blood T cell repertoires in COVID-19. Clones were read by immunoSEQ multiplex PCR, and TCRdb kept only the in-frame ones, dropping some. The sample comprises over 15,000 clones, 76% of which are singletons, and about a third rests with the top ten. Sequenced material: peripheral blood. The source of these receptors is a man in his 70s with active or convalescent COVID-19.

The chain recombines TRBV5-6 with TRBJ2-3; 11 bases are shared with TRBD2. This CDR3 comprises 19 residues. Germline CDR1 and CDR2: SGHDT and YYEEEE. The ends lost 2 bases at V and 5 bases at J; junction bases unmatched: 16. CDR3: CASSLTGPGTSGGGDTQYF. For the CDR3, the DNA is TGTGCCAGCAGCTTAACAGGGCCCGGGACTAGCGGCGGGGGAGATACGCAGTATTTT.

V is TRBV4-1 and J is TRBJ2-5; D is possibly TRBD2 (5 bases). Per the germline V gene, CDR1 is MGHRA and CDR2 is YSYEKL. The CDR3 consists of 14 residues. V lost 3 bases to trimming and J lost 5 bases, with 13 bases between them. CDR3 protein: CASSQEVTGETQYF. CDR3 nucleotide sequence: TGCGCCAGCAGCCAGGAGGTTACTGGGGAGACCCAGTACTTC.

This clone is medium-sized (0.01 to 0.1%) by share. The chain couples TRBV28 to TRBJ1-1, with D perhaps matching TRBD1 (6 bases). This CDR3 comprises 14 residues. The V gene's germline CDR1 is MDHEN and CDR2 SYDVKM. Trimming removed 6 bases at V and 4 bases at J, with 15 bases between. The CDR3 sequence is CASRSAGVGTEAFF. The DNA for the CDR3 is TGTGCCAGCAGATCCGCAGGGGTTGGCACTGAAGCTTTCTTT.

V usage is TRBV19 and J usage is TRBJ2-7, with a tentative D call TRBD2 (6 bases). V was clipped by 1 base and J by 3 bases, with 10 bases between them. Looked up from germline, CDR1 is LNHDA and CDR2 is SQIVND (reference sequence). The length of the CDR3 is 14 residues. CDR3 sequence (DNA): TGTGCCAGTAGTATAGCGACTAGATTCTACGAGCAGTACTTC. As protein: CASSIATRFYEQYF.

The V and J genes are TRBV28 and TRBJ2-7; D might be TRBD1 (6 bases). Germline CDR1 and CDR2: MDHEN and SYDVKM. The CDR3 has 16 amino acids. The V and J ends lost 4 bases and 0 bases respectively, with 16 bases between them. Here the CDR3 DNA reads TGTGCCAGCAGTTCCCTGGACAGATTTCGCTCCTACGAGCAGTACTTC. Translated, it gives CASSSLDRFRSYEQYF.

This clone was counted a single time. The chain has TRBV5-5 and TRBJ2-7, with 9 positions matching TRBD1. The junction had 5 bases not matched to a gene; V was cut back by 4 bases and J by 0 bases. From germline, CDR1 is SGHKS and CDR2 YYEKEE (reference sequence). The CDR3 consists of 15 residues. Written as DNA, the CDR3 is TGTGCCAGCAGCCTGGGACAGGGTTACTCCTACGAGCAGTACTTC. As protein: CASSLGQGYSYEQYF.

The chain uses TRBV6-1 and TRBJ1-1; 9 bases agree with TRBD1. The CDR3 has 13 residues. V gave up 0 bases and J gave up 11 bases; unmatched junction bases: 4. CDR1 and CDR2 from the germline V gene are MNHNS and SASEGT. CDR3 sequence (DNA): TGTGCCAGCAGTGAAGCACGGACAGGGGAGGCTTTCTTT. Protein sequence: CASSEARTGEAFF.

V gene TRBV13 combines with J gene TRBJ1-6; weak D call: TRBD1 (5 bases). Trimming pared 0 bases from V and 8 bases from J, leaving 11 bases between. The CDR3 sequence is 15 residues long. CDR1 and CDR2 from the germline V gene are PRHDT and FYEKMQ (reference sequence). The CDR3 loop is CASSLGGGGYSPLHF. CDR3 DNA sequence: TGTGCCAGCAGCTTAGGGGGGGGAGGTTATTCACCCCTCCACTTT.

Here the CDR3 DNA reads TGTGCCAGTAGTAGACTAGTCACCGGGGAGCTGTTTTTT. Its translation: CASSRLVTGELFF. The V gene is TRBV19, the J gene TRBJ2-2, with D perhaps matching TRBD2 (6 bases). Germline V gene sequence: CDR1 LNHDA, CDR2 SQIVND (reference sequence). The CDR3 is made up of 13 amino acids. Trimming removed 4 bases from V and 4 bases from J, with 7 bases in between.

This chain links TRBV3-1 (or the pseudogene TRBV3-2) with TRBJ1-2; TRBD1 is a possible D gene (6 bases). The CDR3 runs to 15 residues. CDR1 and CDR2 (germline): LGHDT, YNNKEL (reference sequence). V gave up 2 bases and J gave up 2 bases, with 12 bases separating them. The CDR3 loop reads CASSQLPQGNYGYTF. The CDR3 bases are TGTGCCAGCAGCCAACTCCCCCAGGGGAACTATGGCTACACCTTC.

The V and J genes are TRBV3-1 (or the pseudogene TRBV3-2) and TRBJ1-5, with D hard to call. V was trimmed by 4 bases and J by 0 bases, leaving 7 bases between them. The CDR3 length is 14 residues. In germline, CDR1 is LGHDT, CDR2 YNNKEL (reference sequence). The CDR3 loop reads CASSLGLSNQPQHF. In nucleotides, the CDR3 is TGTGCCAGCAGCCTCGGACTTAGCAATCAGCCCCAGCATTTT.

The V and J genes are TRBV7-2 and TRBJ2-7; D remains ambiguous. The CDR3 is 14 amino acids. Looked up from germline, CDR1 is SGHTA and CDR2 is FQGNSA. The V gene lost 2 bases and the J gene lost 1 base, with 9 bases spanning the gap. The CDR3 region has the DNA TGTGCCAGCAGCTTAATCAGTTCGTCCTACGAGCAGTACTTC. Translating gives CASSLISSSYEQYF.

The chain couples TRBV5-1 to TRBJ2-1, with 12 bases that match TRBD2. The CDR3 loop spans 18 amino acids. In germline, CDR1 is SGHRS, CDR2 YFSETQ. After removal of 4 bases from V and 4 bases from J, the junction contained 12 bases not matched to a gene. The CDR3 DNA follows: TGCGCCAGCAGCCCCGGCCTAGCTAGCGGGGGGGCATACAATGAGCAGTTCTTC. Amino acid sequence: CASSPGLASGGAYNEQFF.

This clone was found once. The chain combines TRBV4-2 with TRBJ1-2; no firm D call. Per germline, CDR1 LGHNA and CDR2 YNFKEQ. V was trimmed by 0 bases and J by 4 bases, leaving 6 bases between them. The CDR3 has 13 residues. This CDR3 reads CASSQDGLYGYTF. CDR3 in DNA: TGTGCCAGCAGCCAAGATGGGCTCTATGGCTACACCTTC.

The chain has TRBV10-3 and TRBJ1-3; D remains unclear. CDR3 length equals 14 residues. V lost 0 bases to trimming and J lost 3 bases, with 6 bases between them. Looked up from germline, CDR1 is ENHRY and CDR2 is SYGVKD. CDR3 residues: CAISESTSGNTIYF. Written as DNA, the CDR3 is TGTGCCATCAGTGAGTCGACAAGTGGAAACACCATATATTTT.

The chain couples TRBV11-2 to TRBJ1-4; 9 bases line up with TRBD1. CDR1 is SGHAT, CDR2 FQNNGV, per germline. The junction had 7 bases not matched to a gene; V was cut back by 6 bases and J by 5 bases. This CDR3 region has 15 residues. CDR3 loop: CASSKRQGGNEKLFF. The CDR3 DNA is TGTGCCAGCAGTAAACGACAGGGGGGAAATGAAAAACTGTTTTTT.

The chain employs TRBV27 and TRBJ1-2; D gene unclear. The CDR3 extends over 14 amino acids. Germline values: CDR1 MNHEY, CDR2 SMNVEV (reference sequence). Trimming took off 5 bases at V and 4 bases at J, with 14 bases between the two ends. Here the CDR3 reads CASSARRGGYGYTF. The CDR3 bases are TGTGCCAGCAGTGCGAGACGAGGAGGCTATGGCTACACCTTC.

The count of this clone is one. The V and J genes are TRBV27 and TRBJ2-2, with D possibly matching TRBD1 (5 bases). From germline, CDR1 is MNHEY and CDR2 SMNVEV (reference sequence). V lost 2 bases to trimming and J lost 0 bases, with 7 bases between them. The CDR3 sequence is 15 residues long. The CDR3 DNA reads as TGTGCCAGCAGTTTAATAGGGGCGAACACCGGGGAGCTGTTTTTT. This sequence encodes CASSLIGANTGELFF.

The chain couples TRBV7-8 to TRBJ1-2; tentative D call: TRBD1 (5 bases). Trimming cost V 5 bases and J 3 bases, with 13 bases left between them. This CDR3 comprises 14 residues. CDR1 is SGHVS, CDR2 FQNEAQ, per germline. CDR3 amino acids: CASSREQDDYGYTF. DNA of the CDR3: TGTGCCAGCAGCCGAGAACAGGACGACTATGGCTACACCTTC.

The CDR3 DNA reads as TGTGCCAGCATGGGGGAGGGCCGCACAGATACGCAGTATTTT. Translation gives CASMGEGRTDTQYF. This rearrangement joins TRBV27 to TRBJ2-3, with 7 bases identical to TRBD2. The CDR3 extends over 14 amino acids. The germline CDR1 and CDR2 sequences are MNHEY and SMNVEV (reference sequence). V lost 7 bases to trimming and J lost 1 base; unmatched junction nucleotides: 5.

The gene calls are TRBV20-1 and TRBJ2-3; D is uncertain. Trimming took 7 bases from V and 4 from J, leaving 6 bases between them. CDR1 DFQATT and CDR2 SNEGSKA come from the germline V gene (reference sequence). The CDR3 consists of 10 residues. CDR3 nucleotide sequence: TGCAGTGTCGAGGCAGATACGCAGTATTTT. Its protein product is CSVEADTQYF.